These 27 T cell receptor beta chains were sequenced from one sample in a study of T-cell reconstitution after alpha-beta-depleted transplantation in children. A library of TCRbeta sequences, prepared with unique molecular identifiers, was generated. TCRdb called the PCR reads again in MiXCR, with one record for every CDR3 protein. The repertoire holds 450,000 to 700,000 distinct CDR3 sequences, with more than 20% as singletons. Here the sequenced sample was PBMCs, taken before TCRalphabeta/CD19-depleted stem cell transplant. Every receptor here comes from a boy under two years old with Wiskott-Aldrich syndrome, due to receive a stem cell transplant.

The rearrangement links TRBV2 to TRBJ2-2, with 14 positions matching TRBD2. V was pared by 5 bases and J by 4 bases, with 9 bases of the junction left unmatched. Germline lookup yields CDR1 SNHLY and CDR2 FYNNEI. CDR3 size: 18 residues. The CDR3 spells CASSIGTSGSRATGELFF. The CDR3 nucleotides read TGTGCCAGCAGTATCGGGACTAGCGGGAGTCGTGCCACCGGGGAGCTGTTTTTT. Filled out from reference TRBV2 and TRBJ2-2, the complete variable domain reads EPEVTQTPSHQVTQMGQEVILRCVPISNHLYFYWYRQILGQKVEFLVSFYNNEISEKSEIFDDQFSVERPDGSNFTLKIRSTKLEDSAMYFCASSIGTSGSRATGELFFGEGSRLTVL.

This clonotype appeared a few times. The J gene is TRBJ2-7, the V gene TRBV29-1, with D possibly being TRBD1 (5 bases). The CDR3 consists of 12 residues. CDR1 is SQVTM and CDR2 is ANQGSEA in the germline V gene. V lost 4 bases to trimming and J lost 1 base, with 8 bases between them. CDR3 region: CSVAPGSYEQYF. In nucleotides, the CDR3 is TGCAGCGTTGCCCCAGGGTCCTACGAGCAGTACTTC.

V usage is TRBV5-1 and J usage is TRBJ2-1, with 8 bases fitting TRBD2. Germline CDR1 and CDR2: SGHRS and YFSETQ. The junction had 5 bases not matched to a gene; V was cut back by 6 bases and J by 0 bases. CDR3 size: 15 residues. This CDR3 reads CASKAGESSYNEQFF. In DNA, the CDR3 is TGCGCCAGCAAAGCGGGGGAAAGCTCCTACAATGAGCAGTTCTTC.

The gene calls are TRBV4-1 and TRBJ1-5; D is perhaps TRBD1 (6 bases). The germline gives CDR1 MGHRA, CDR2 YSYEKL. The V end lost 0 bases, the J end lost 1 base, and 13 bases lay between the germline ends. The CDR3 is made up of 17 amino acids. The CDR3 reads CASSQDRGGGSNQPQHF. The CDR3 DNA is TGCGCCAGCAGCCAAGATCGGGGGGGCGGGAGCAATCAGCCCCAGCATTTT.

With regard to this clonotype: Sequence at one end of the junction differs from germline and may be a read error. The chain uses TRBV12-3 or TRBV12-4 and TRBJ2-1, with 10 bases matching TRBD2. CDR3 length: 16 residues. Written as DNA, the CDR3 is TGTGCCAGCAGTTTACGCGCTAGCGGGAGAAGAAATGTGCAGTTCTTC. It is translated as CASSLRASGRRNVQFF.

This clonotype turned up a few times. The gene calls are TRBV4-1 and TRBJ2-7; 11 positions match TRBD1. The CDR3 contains 16 residues. V lost 2 bases and J lost 2; bases outside the gene matches: 5. CDR1 is MGHRA and CDR2 is YSYEKL in the germline V gene. CDR3: CASSQPTGQGAYEQYF. The CDR3 DNA follows: TGCGCCAGCAGCCAACCCACGGGACAGGGGGCCTACGAGCAGTACTTC.

The chain has TRBV7-9 and TRBJ2-2, with D perhaps given as TRBD1 or TRBD2 (6 bases each). Germline CDR1 is SEHNR and CDR2 is FQNEAQ (reference sequence). V was trimmed by 2 bases and J by 6 bases, leaving 13 bases between them. The CDR3 is made up of 15 amino acids. CDR3 nucleotides: TGTGCCAGCAGCTTAAACGGGGGCGCGGCCGGGGAGCTGTTTTTT. Translated: CASSLNGGAAGELFF.

The V call is TRBV5-1, the J call TRBJ2-6; TRBD1 might be the D (5 bases). Germline CDR1 is SGHRS and CDR2 is YFSETQ. This CDR3 has 17 amino acids. Trimming left V 2 bases short and J 0 bases short, with 12 bases between. The CDR3 nucleotides read TGCGCCAGCAGCTTCGGACCCCAGGGCTCTGGGGCCAACGTCCTGACTTTC. It encodes CASSFGPQGSGANVLTF.

The V call is TRBV27, the J call TRBJ2-7; 9 positions match TRBD2. V trimming: 8 bases; J trimming: 5 bases; junction bases outside the gene matches: 4. CDR3 length equals 12 residues. CDR1 and CDR2 (germline): MNHEY, SMNVEV (reference sequence). CDR3 in amino acids: CASGSGRNEQYF. Here the CDR3 DNA reads TGTGCCAGCGGGAGCGGGAGGAACGAGCAGTACTTC.

The V and J genes are TRBV7-6 and TRBJ2-3; the D is unclear. The V gene's germline CDR1 is SGHVS and CDR2 FNYEAQ. This CDR3 has 14 residues. The V and J ends lost 0 bases and 4 bases respectively, with 8 bases between them. The CDR3: CASSLAITADTQYF. DNA of the CDR3: TGTGCCAGCAGCTTAGCCATAACCGCAGATACGCAGTATTTT.

This clonotype was counted once. The rearrangement uses TRBV20-1 and TRBJ2-2; D tentatively reads TRBD1 or TRBD2 (5 bases each). CDR1 is DFQATT, CDR2 SNEGSKA, per germline (reference sequence). Trimming removed 5 bases at V and 14 bases at J, with 15 bases between. The CDR3 covers 11 residues. The CDR3, as DNA: TGCAGTGCTGCGGTCGGGGCCGAACTGTTTTTT. Protein sequence: CSAAVGAELFF.

Only one count was recorded for this clonotype. The chain recombines TRBV12-3 or TRBV12-4 with TRBJ2-5; no definite D call. The CDR3 contains 13 residues. Trimming took 3 bases from V and 3 from J, leaving 8 bases between them. CDR3 in amino acids: CASSFRQKETQYF. The CDR3 nucleotides read TGTGCCAGCAGTTTTAGGCAGAAAGAGACCCAGTACTTC.

The chain joins TRBV27 to TRBJ1-2; D gene ambiguous. Trimming stripped 5 bases from V and 8 bases from J, with 21 bases between. CDR3 length: 15 residues. CDR1 is MNHEY, CDR2 SMNVEV, per germline (reference sequence). The CDR3 DNA is TGTGCCAGCAGTCTTCATGACCCTTTTTATGGAGGCTACACCTTC. It encodes CASSLHDPFYGGYTF.

J is TRBJ2-7 and V is TRBV29-1; TRBD1 matches at 8 bases. Trimming took 5 bases from V and 1 from J; bases not matched to a gene: 7. Germline-derived CDR1 and CDR2 are SQVTM and ANQGSEA. This CDR3 has 14 residues. The CDR3 region is CSVTTGGRSYEQYF. In nucleotides, the CDR3 is TGCAGCGTTACTACAGGGGGTAGGTCCTACGAGCAGTACTTC.

This sequence joins TRBV20-1 and TRBJ2-1; D gene ambiguous. CDR1 DFQATT and CDR2 SNEGSKA come from the germline V gene (reference sequence). The CDR3 has 13 residues. The V gene lost 5 bases and the J gene lost 4 bases, with 12 bases spanning the gap. The CDR3 protein is CSAARLVYNEQFF. The CDR3 DNA follows: TGCAGTGCTGCGAGACTTGTTTACAATGAGCAGTTCTTC.

This clonotype was detected once. CDR3 coding DNA: TGTGCCAGCTCACCACGTGACTCCGGGGAGCTGTTTTTT. Protein product: CASSPRDSGELFF. The rearrangement links TRBV18 to TRBJ2-2; D uncertain. The CDR3 runs to 13 residues. Germline V gene sequence: CDR1 KGHSH, CDR2 LQKENI. V lost 1 base, J lost 6 bases, and 6 bases lay in between.

The chain joins TRBV5-1 to TRBJ2-7, with 8 bases that match TRBD2. Germline V CDR1 and CDR2: SGHRS, YFSETQ. The CDR3 runs to 15 residues. After removal of 2 bases from V and 0 bases from J, the junction contained 4 bases not matched to a gene. Written as DNA, the CDR3 is TGCGCCAGCAGCTTTACGGGAGGGAGCTCCTACGAGCAGTACTTC. It encodes CASSFTGGSSYEQYF.

The CDR3 DNA is TGCGCCAGCAGCCCCGAAGCTGACGAGCAGTACTTC. Its protein is CASSPEADEQYF. V gene TRBV5-1 combines with J gene TRBJ2-7; no definite D call. This CDR3 comprises 12 residues. Trimming removed 4 bases at V and 5 bases at J, with 10 bases between. The V gene's germline CDR1 is SGHRS and CDR2 YFSETQ.

This clonotype was picked up a small number of times. The CDR3 DNA reads TGCGCCAGCAGCCCGGGACTAGCGGGGCCCACCTACGAGCAGTACTTC. This translates into CASSPGLAGPTYEQYF. The chain couples TRBV5-1 to TRBJ2-7, with TRBD2 matching 13 bases. Germline-derived CDR1 and CDR2 are SGHRS and YFSETQ. Trimming removed 4 bases from V and 2 bases from J; junction bases left unmatched: 6. The CDR3 consists of 16 residues.

The V and J genes are TRBV10-3 and TRBJ2-2, with 15 bases identical to TRBD2. CDR1 and CDR2 (germline): ENHRY, SYGVKD. The CDR3 extends over 16 amino acids. With 6 bases clipped from V and 5 bases from J, the junction kept 4 bases outside the gene matches. This chain's CDR3 is CAISGLAGGGTGELFF. Here the CDR3 DNA reads TGTGCCATCAGCGGACTAGCGGGAGGGGGAACCGGGGAGCTGTTTTTT.

This clonotype has more than one count but fewer than ten. The chain uses TRBV5-4 and TRBJ2-1, with 11 positions matching TRBD2. The CDR3 sequence is 17 residues long. In germline, CDR1 is SGHNT, CDR2 YYREEE (reference sequence). Germline trimming cut 1 base from V and 7 bases from J; bases unmatched to any gene: 10. The CDR3 reads CASSLWASGRKRNEQFF. In DNA form, the CDR3 reads TGTGCCAGCAGCTTGTGGGCTAGCGGGAGGAAGAGGAATGAGCAGTTCTTC.

The sample holds a few counts of this clonotype. The J gene is TRBJ2-4, the V gene TRBV5-6; 8 bases line up with TRBD1. The CDR3 runs 14 residues. Germline CDR1 SGHDT, CDR2 YYEEEE. V lost 3 bases and J lost 7; bases outside the gene matches: 6. The CDR3 nucleotides are TGTGCCAGCAGCTGGGGACAGGTCAACAACATTCAGTACTTC. As protein: CASSWGQVNNIQYF. The full variable domain, rest sourced from reference TRBV5-6 and TRBJ2-4, is DAGVTQSPTHLIKTRGQQVTLRCSPKSGHDTVSWYQQALGQGPQFIFQYYEEEERQRGNFPDRFSGHQFPNYSSELNVNALLLGDSALYLCASSWGQVNNIQYFGAGTRLSVL.

This clonotype was counted only a few times. The J gene is TRBJ2-7, the V gene TRBV10-3, with D perhaps TRBD1 (5 bases). Trimming removed 8 bases from V and 0 bases from J, with 11 bases in between. CDR1 and CDR2 from the germline V gene are ENHRY and SYGVKD. CDR3 size: 13 residues. The CDR3 loop is CAISGRASYEQYF. Here the CDR3 DNA reads TGTGCCATCTCGGGCAGGGCCTCCTACGAGCAGTACTTC.

This chain links TRBV7-6 with TRBJ2-5; tentatively, D is TRBD2 (6 bases). CDR1 and CDR2 from the germline V gene are SGHVS and FNYEAQ. Trimming stripped 2 bases from V and 4 bases from J, with 11 bases between. The length of the CDR3 is 14 residues. The CDR3 coding sequence is TGTGCCAGCAGCTTAAGCGGGTGGGCAGAGACCCAGTACTTC. Residues: CASSLSGWAETQYF.

This clonotype turned up a few times. The rearrangement joins TRBV12-3 or TRBV12-4 to TRBJ2-2; tentative D call: TRBD1 (5 bases). V lost 4 bases and J lost 4, with 10 bases in between. The CDR3 consists of 14 residues. This CDR3 reads CASSWGRATGELFF. CDR3 bases: TGTGCCAGCAGTTGGGGCAGGGCCACCGGGGAGCTGTTTTTT.

The chain carries TRBV20-1 and TRBJ1-2; no clear D gene. Germline CDR1 DFQATT, CDR2 SNEGSKA (reference sequence). The CDR3 is made up of 13 amino acids. V shed 6 bases and J shed 6 bases, with 17 bases lying between them. In DNA form, the CDR3 reads TGCAGTGCCTCCTTGCCGAGGTTCAATGGCTACACCTTC. This sequence encodes CSASLPRFNGYTF.

This chain joins TRBV5-1 and TRBJ2-7; 8 bases match TRBD2. The germline V gene has CDR1 SGHRS and CDR2 YFSETQ. The length of the CDR3 is 14 residues. V shed 3 bases, J shed 2 bases, and the junction held 4 bases outside the gene matches. CDR3 sequence (DNA): TGCGCCAGCAGCTCGACTAGCGCGACCTACGAGCAGTACTTC. Translation: CASSSTSATYEQYF.